The 19 T cell receptor beta chains below all came from one sample that was sequenced in a study of blood T cell repertoires in COVID-19. Sequencing used immunoSEQ multiplex PCR; TCRdb keeps in-frame clones, though not all of them. Among tens of thousands of clones listed, 87% were seen once. The specimen sequenced was peripheral blood. The source of these receptors is a woman aged 45-65 years with active or convalescent COVID-19.

The genes are TRBV7-3 and TRBJ2-6, with D tentatively TRBD2 (5 bases). Germline V gene lookup returns CDR1 SGHTA and CDR2 FQGTGA. The CDR3 length is 16 residues. V was shortened by 5 bases and J by 0 bases, with 11 bases between the two germline ends. The CDR3 reads CASSPDGLSGANVLTF. In nucleotides, the CDR3 is TGTGCCAGCAGCCCGGACGGACTCTCTGGGGCCAACGTCCTGACTTTC.

V is TRBV4-3 and J is TRBJ1-1; a weak D match, TRBD1 (6 bases). Germline V lookup: CDR1 LGHNA, CDR2 YSLEER. V shed 0 bases and J shed 8 bases, with 10 bases lying between them. The CDR3 sequence is 13 residues long. CDR3 in amino acids: CASSQDWQGEAFF. CDR3 coding DNA: TGCGCCAGCAGCCAAGATTGGCAGGGGGAAGCTTTCTTT.

For the CDR3, the DNA is TGCGCCAGCAGCCTGAGAATTGGTTACTACGAGCAGTACTTC. This encodes CASSLRIGYYEQYF. The chain combines TRBV4-3 with TRBJ2-7; D call uncertain. This CDR3 is 14 amino acids long. Trimming left V 4 bases short and J 3 bases short, with 13 bases between. Germline V gene sequence: CDR1 LGHNA, CDR2 YSLEER.

The DNA for the CDR3 is TGTGCCAGCAGCTTGGGTAGCGGGGGCTCCACCGGGGAGCTGTTTTTT. Its protein product is CASSLGSGGSTGELFF. The chain links TRBV5-6 to TRBJ2-2, with 9 bases fitting TRBD2. CDR3 size: 16 residues. After removal of 0 bases from V and 4 bases from J, the junction contained 4 bases not matched to a gene. Germline V lookup: CDR1 SGHDT, CDR2 YYEEEE.

CDR3 nucleotide sequence: TGTGCCACCAGGGGACAGGGGGCGAAGACCCAGTACTTC. This translates into CATRGQGAKTQYF. The V call is TRBV6-5, the J call TRBJ2-5; 12 nucleotides match TRBD1. The CDR3 contains 13 residues. Germline V lookup: CDR1 MNHEY, CDR2 SVGAGI. With 10 bases clipped from V and 6 bases from J, the junction kept 6 bases outside the gene matches.

The chain carries TRBV7-3 and TRBJ2-2; tentatively, D is TRBD1 (6 bases). Germline values: CDR1 SGHTA, CDR2 FQGTGA. The CDR3 runs 15 residues. V was shortened by 0 bases and J by 5 bases, with 10 bases between the two germline ends. CDR3 sequence reads: CASSLTHRVTGELFF. The CDR3 coding sequence is TGTGCCAGCAGCTTAACGCACAGGGTGACCGGGGAGCTGTTTTTT.

The chain carries TRBV24-1 and TRBJ2-1, with D perhaps matching TRBD2 (6 bases). V was shortened by 0 bases and J by 5 bases, with 13 bases between the two germline ends. Germline CDR1 reads KGHDR; CDR2 reads SFDVKD. This CDR3 is built from 16 residues. The chain's CDR3 is CATSDLESGGNNEQFF. The CDR3 DNA reads TGTGCCACCAGTGATTTGGAGTCAGGCGGGAACAATGAGCAGTTCTTC.

The chain recombines TRBV6-5 with TRBJ2-5; 7 nucleotides align to TRBD1. After removal of 6 bases from V and 4 bases from J, the junction contained 2 bases not matched to a gene. The CDR3 length is 12 residues. Germline V CDR1 and CDR2: MNHEY, SVGAGI. The CDR3 here is CASSWDRETQYF. CDR3 bases: TGTGCCAGCAGCTGGGACAGAGAGACCCAGTACTTC.

In this sample, this clone turned up a few times. The V and J genes are TRBV5-1 and TRBJ2-3; D gene ambiguous. Trimming left V 2 bases short and J 6 bases short, with 13 bases between. CDR1 and CDR2 from the germline V gene are SGHRS and YFSETQ. The CDR3 has 14 amino acids. CDR3 nucleotide sequence: TGCGCCAGCAGCTTCCCAGCAACAGTGGATACGCAGTATTTT. This sequence encodes CASSFPATVDTQYF.

There are a few counts of this clone. The V gene is TRBV5-4, the J gene TRBJ2-7, with TRBD1 as a possible D gene (7 bases). V shed 9 bases and J shed 4 bases, with 17 bases lying between them. This CDR3 has 13 residues. The germline V gene encodes CDR1 SGHNT and CDR2 YYREEE (reference sequence). CDR3 loop: CATQQGTEYEQYF. In DNA form, the CDR3 reads TGTGCCACCCAACAGGGGACTGAGTACGAGCAGTACTTC.

This chain links TRBV7-9 with TRBJ2-4, with 8 bases fitting TRBD1. The CDR3 is 14 amino acids. V dropped 2 bases and J dropped 5; count of bases not matched to a gene: 2. Germline V CDR1 and CDR2: SEHNR, FQNEAQ (reference sequence). In nucleotides, the CDR3 is TGTGCCAGCAGCTTAACAGGGGGAGAAAACATTCAGTACTTC. Amino acid sequence: CASSLTGGENIQYF. The whole variable domain, filled in from reference TRBV7-9 and TRBJ2-4, reads DTGVSQNPRHKITKRGQNVTFRCDPISEHNRLYWYRQTLGQGPEFLTYFQNEAQLEKSRLLSDRFSAERPKGSFSTLEIQRTEQGDSAMYLCASSLTGGENIQYFGAGTRLSVL.

The chain recombines TRBV19 with TRBJ1-2; TRBD1 agrees at 7 bases. Germline V gene sequence: CDR1 LNHDA, CDR2 SQIVND (reference sequence). The CDR3 runs to 15 residues. J lost 4 bases, V lost 7 bases, and 12 bases had no gene match. The CDR3 protein is CASNPGTAEPYGYTF. In DNA form, the CDR3 reads TGTGCCAGTAATCCCGGGACAGCCGAACCCTATGGCTACACCTTC.

V and J are TRBV5-5 and TRBJ2-2; 15 bases map to TRBD2. Germline CDR1 is SGHKS and CDR2 is YYEKEE (reference sequence). This CDR3 contains 17 residues. Unmatched junction bases numbered 3, after V lost 2 bases and J lost 4 bases. The CDR3 loop is CASSLGLAGGPTGELFF. The CDR3 nucleotides are TGTGCCAGCAGCTTAGGACTAGCGGGGGGGCCCACCGGGGAGCTGTTTTTT.

The rearrangement uses TRBV6-5 and TRBJ2-3, with 11 bases that match TRBD2. This CDR3 comprises 15 residues. CDR1 is MNHEY and CDR2 is SVGAGI in the germline V gene. Losses at the gene ends were 3 bases for V and 2 bases for J; bases not matched to a gene: 1. In nucleotides, the CDR3 is TGTGCCAGCAGTTATAGCGGGGGGGCCACAGATACGCAGTATTTT. Translation gives CASSYSGGATDTQYF.

The chain employs TRBV4-1 and TRBJ2-3; D call uncertain. V was shortened by 1 base and J by 3 bases, with 8 bases between the two germline ends. This CDR3 is 14 amino acids long. Germline CDR1 MGHRA, CDR2 YSYEKL. CDR3 protein: CASSQARKTDTQYF. DNA of the CDR3: TGCGCCAGCAGCCAAGCGAGAAAGACAGATACGCAGTATTTT.

The chain uses TRBV6-1 and TRBJ2-3; weak D call: TRBD2 (6 bases). Trimming took 3 bases from V and 0 from J, leaving 10 bases between them. Per the germline V gene, CDR1 is MNHNS and CDR2 is SASEGT. This CDR3 contains 15 residues. The CDR3 DNA is TGTGCCAGCAGTGACGCGGGGCCCAGCACAGATACGCAGTATTTT. It translates to CASSDAGPSTDTQYF.

The chain combines TRBV30 with TRBJ2-7; 7 nucleotides match TRBD2. The CDR3 length is 13 residues. From germline, CDR1 is GTSNPN and CDR2 SVGIG (reference sequence). Germline trimming cut 4 bases from V and 2 bases from J; bases unmatched to any gene: 5. Here the CDR3 reads CAWNRGGPYEQYF. CDR3 coding DNA: TGTGCCTGGAATCGGGGAGGGCCCTACGAGCAGTACTTC.

The chain has TRBV6-2 or TRBV6-3 and TRBJ2-1; a possible D gene is TRBD2 (6 bases). The CDR3 has 16 amino acids. Trimming shortened V by 4 bases and J by 4 bases, and 17 bases separated the two germline ends. Germline V gene sequence: CDR1 MNHEY, CDR2 SVGEGT. For the CDR3, the DNA is TGTGCCAGCAGTTTCACGACTAGTCCCCTTTACAATGAGCAGTTCTTC. It yields the protein CASSFTTSPLYNEQFF.

This clone appeared a few times. This sequence joins TRBV3-1 (or the pseudogene TRBV3-2) and TRBJ1-5; no definite D call. Germline V CDR1 and CDR2: LGHDT, YNNKEL (reference sequence). Trimming left V 2 bases short and J 9 bases short, with 20 bases between. The CDR3 contains 16 residues. CDR3 sequence (DNA): TGTGCCAGCAGCCAAAAAAGGACTGAACCAACTCGGCCCCAGCATTTT. Amino acid sequence: CASSQKRTEPTRPQHF.